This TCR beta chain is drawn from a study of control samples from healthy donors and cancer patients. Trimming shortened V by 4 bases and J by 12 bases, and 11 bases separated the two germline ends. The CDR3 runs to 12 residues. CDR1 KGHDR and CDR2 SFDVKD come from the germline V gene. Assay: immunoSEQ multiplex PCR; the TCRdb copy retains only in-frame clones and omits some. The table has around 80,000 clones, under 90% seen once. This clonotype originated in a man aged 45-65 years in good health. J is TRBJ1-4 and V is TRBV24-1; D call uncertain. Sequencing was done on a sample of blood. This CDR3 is CATSETPGQLFF. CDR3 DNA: TGTGCCACCAGTGAGACACCGGGCCAACTGTTTTTT.